This T cell receptor beta chain is drawn from a study of T cell responses to AZD1222 COVID-19 vaccine. Unmatched junction bases numbered 2, after V lost 1 base and J lost 2 bases. This CDR3 region has 16 residues. Per germline, CDR1 LNHDA and CDR2 SQIVND (reference sequence). A word on this clone: Its antigen is not identified.

The study, taken as a whole, reports: Donors skewed white British and female; clonal diversity was possibly underestimated. Close to half of spike-specific TCRs reportedly recognize unmutated variant regions. Repertoires were collected only later (after the peak T cell response had occurred). The span of vaccine-associated CD4 TCRs extended across spike, with dominance at 160-218 and 743-854.

Libraries were prepared by immunoSEQ multiplex PCR; TCRdb keeps only in-frame clonotypes and omits some of them. The sample consists of approximately 130,000 clones, approximately 90% of them appearing once. Sequenced material: peripheral blood, taken on day 0 of AZD1222 vaccination. This TCR was recovered from an adult in good health. V and J are TRBV19 and TRBJ2-3; 11 bases fit TRBD2. CDR3 bases: TGTGCCAGTAGTATAGCTAGCGGGGGGACCACAGATACGCAGTATTTT. Amino acids: CASSIASGGTTDTQYF.